This record covers a single TCR beta chain. The antigen remains undetermined. The sample comes from a study of CD8+CD57+ T cells in acquired aplastic anemia. Study-wide findings and caveats: Patients versus controls showed no significant CD8+ Simpson's diversity difference.

Trimming cost V 2 bases and J 4 bases, with 6 bases left between them. The CDR3 runs to 13 residues. TCR beta VDJ and CDR3 profiles were obtained from a genomic DNA template. TCRdb re-called the reads through MiXCR, storing one row per CDR3 protein. The sample has approximately 99,000 distinct CDR3 sequences, 50% to 65% seen once. The sequence came from a human donor in good health, serving as a control. Sample: sorted CD4+, CD8+, or CD8+CD57+ T cells (not recorded which) from PBMCs. The chain has TRBV12-3 or TRBV12-4 and TRBJ2-1; D gene uncertain. In DNA form, the CDR3 reads TGTGCCAGCAGTTTACTGGGATACAATGAGCAGTTCTTC. Translating it yields CASSLLGYNEQFF.